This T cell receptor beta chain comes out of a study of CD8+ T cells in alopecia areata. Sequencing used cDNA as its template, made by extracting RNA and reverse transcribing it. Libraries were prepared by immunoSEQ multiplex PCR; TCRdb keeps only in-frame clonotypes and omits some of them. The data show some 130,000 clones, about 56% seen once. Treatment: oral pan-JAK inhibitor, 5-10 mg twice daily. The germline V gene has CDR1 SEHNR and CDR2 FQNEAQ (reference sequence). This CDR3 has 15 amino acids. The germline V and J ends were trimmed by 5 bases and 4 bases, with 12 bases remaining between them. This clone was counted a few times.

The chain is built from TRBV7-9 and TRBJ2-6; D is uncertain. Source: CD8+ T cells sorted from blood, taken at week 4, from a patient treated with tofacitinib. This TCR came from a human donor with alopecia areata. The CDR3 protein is CASSPPSGGANVLTF. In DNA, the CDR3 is TGTGCCAGCAGCCCCCCCTCGGGCGGGGCCAACGTCCTGACTTTC.